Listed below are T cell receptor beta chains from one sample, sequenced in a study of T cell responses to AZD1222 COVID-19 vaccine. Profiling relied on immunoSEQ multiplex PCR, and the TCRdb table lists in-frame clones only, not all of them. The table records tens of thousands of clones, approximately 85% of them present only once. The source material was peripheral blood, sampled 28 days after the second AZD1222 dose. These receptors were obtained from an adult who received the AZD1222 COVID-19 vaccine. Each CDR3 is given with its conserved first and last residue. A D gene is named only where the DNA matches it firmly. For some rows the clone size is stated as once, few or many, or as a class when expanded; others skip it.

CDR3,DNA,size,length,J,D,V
CASSWPTASSYNEQFF,TGTGCCAGCAGCTGGCCGACGGCGAGCTCCTACAATGAGCAGTTCTTC,.,16,TRBJ2-1,.,TRBV7-6
CASSPSYNEQFF,TGCGCCAGCAGCCCCTCATACAATGAGCAGTTCTTC,.,12,TRBJ2-1,.,TRBV4-1
CASSLLGAMNTEAFF,TGCGCCAGCAGCTTGTTAGGGGCGATGAACACTGAAGCTTTCTTT,.,15,TRBJ1-1,.,TRBV5-1
CASRPHKITKYNEQFF,TGCGCCAGCAGGCCTCACAAAATTACTAAGTACAATGAGCAGTTCTTC,.,16,TRBJ2-1,.,TRBV23-1
CASSFPGAPSYEQYF,TGTGCCAGCAGTTTTCCCGGGGCACCTTCCTACGAGCAGTACTTC,.,15,TRBJ2-7,.,TRBV28
CASSRDTLAHPVGAFF,TGTGCCAGTAGCCGAGACACCCTGGCTCACCCCGTTGGGGCTTTCTTT,.,16,TRBJ1-1,.,TRBV19
CASSFGSSNQPQHF,TGTGCCAGCAGCTTCGGGAGTAGCAATCAGCCCCAGCATTTT,.,14,TRBJ1-5,.,TRBV7-9
CSASSTHYEQFF,TGCAGTGCTAGTTCGACTCACTATGAGCAGTTCTTC,.,12,TRBJ2-1,.,TRBV20-1
CAGGGVSGANVLTF,TGTGCCGGGGGCGGAGTCTCTGGGGCCAACGTCCTGACTTTC,.,14,TRBJ2-6,.,TRBV6-5
CASSLGFRGNTGELFF,TGTGCCAGCAGCTTGGGTTTCAGGGGGAACACCGGGGAGCTGTTTTTT,.,16,TRBJ2-2,.,TRBV11-3
CAISDYRTSVSPYNEQFF,TGTGCCATCAGTGACTACCGGACTAGTGTGAGTCCCTACAATGAGCAGTTCTTC,.,18,TRBJ2-1,TRBD2,TRBV10-3
CASSLDRWASGQGRYEQYF,TGTGCCAGCAGCTTAGATAGGTGGGCGTCCGGACAGGGGCGCTACGAGCAGTACTTC,.,19,TRBJ2-7,TRBD1,TRBV7-9
CASRLWGGGGSEKLFF,TGTGCCAGCAGACTATGGGGGGGCGGAGGGAGTGAAAAACTGTTTTTT,.,16,TRBJ1-4,.,TRBV28
CASSQDKSLAYEQYF,TGTGCCAGCAGCCAAGATAAGTCCCTAGCCTACGAGCAGTACTTC,.,15,TRBJ2-7,.,TRBV3-1/TRBV3-2
CASTMGRDGAQYF,TGTGCCAGCACGATGGGGCGTGATGGGGCCCAGTACTTC,.,13,TRBJ2-5,.,TRBV12-3/TRBV12-4
CASSRHRAGELFF,TGTGCCAGCTCACGGCACAGGGCCGGGGAGCTGTTTTTT,.,13,TRBJ2-2,.,TRBV18
CATSDSRGTAGETQYF,TGTGCCACCAGTGACTCTCGGGGGACGGCCGGAGAGACCCAGTACTTC,.,16,TRBJ2-5,.,TRBV24-1
CASSQVFRVDYGYTF,TGCGCCAGCAGCCAAGTGTTCAGGGTTGACTATGGCTACACCTTC,few,15,TRBJ1-2,.,TRBV4-3
CASRIAGGADEQFF,TGTGCCAGCAGAATAGCGGGAGGGGCGGATGAGCAGTTCTTC,.,14,TRBJ2-1,TRBD2,TRBV7-2